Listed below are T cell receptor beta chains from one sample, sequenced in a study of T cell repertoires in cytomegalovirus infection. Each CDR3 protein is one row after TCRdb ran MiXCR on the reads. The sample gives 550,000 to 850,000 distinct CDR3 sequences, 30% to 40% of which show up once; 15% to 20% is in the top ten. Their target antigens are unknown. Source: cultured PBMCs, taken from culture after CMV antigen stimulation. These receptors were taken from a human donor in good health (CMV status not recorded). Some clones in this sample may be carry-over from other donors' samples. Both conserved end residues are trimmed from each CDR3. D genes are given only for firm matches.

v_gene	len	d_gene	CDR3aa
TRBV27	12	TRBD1	ASSPRGPGNTIY
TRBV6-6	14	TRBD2	ASSSRLAGGFNEQF
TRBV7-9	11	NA	ASMGPSNNEQF
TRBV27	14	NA	ASSSQGVLANNEQF
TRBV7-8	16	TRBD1	ASSTSGTGGAVPDTQY
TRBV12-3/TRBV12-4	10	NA	ASSLVQSPLH
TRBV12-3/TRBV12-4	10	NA	ASSFVGAGYT
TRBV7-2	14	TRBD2	ASSLDSSGSTDTQY
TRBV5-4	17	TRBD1	ASSPKTGGRMSGANVLT
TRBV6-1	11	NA	ASREGGLNEQF
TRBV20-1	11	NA	SVREQYQETQY
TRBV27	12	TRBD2	ATRLAGGNYEQY
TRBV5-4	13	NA	ASSQQTPADTEAF
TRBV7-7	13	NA	ASSSSLDRRDTQY
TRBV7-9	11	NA	ASTQTVVYGYT
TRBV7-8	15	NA	ASSHGRRMDSRETQY
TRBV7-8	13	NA	ASSPIGGALWEQY
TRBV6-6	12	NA	ASKTGGGPEKLF
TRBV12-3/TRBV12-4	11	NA	ASGLYSNQPQH
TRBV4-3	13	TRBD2	ASSPGLSGGNEQF
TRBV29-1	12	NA	SAAQVFGNTEAF
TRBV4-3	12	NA	ASSQDTGDFVKY
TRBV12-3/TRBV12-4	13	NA	ASSAQGSNTGELF
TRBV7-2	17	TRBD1	ASSPGLTGGPGYNEKLF
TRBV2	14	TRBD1	ASRDGTGGNNSPLH
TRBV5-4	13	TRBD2	ASTMGLAGQETQY
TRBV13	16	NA	ASSLGKKHRAGNYGYT
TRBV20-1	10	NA	SARDKPDTQY
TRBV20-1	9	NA	SAKSVSEAF
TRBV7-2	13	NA	ASSLFAPTNEKLF
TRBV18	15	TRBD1	ASSTNRQGSISTEAF
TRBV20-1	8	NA	SASGETQY
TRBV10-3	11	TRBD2	AAGRGAQETQY
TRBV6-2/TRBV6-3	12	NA	ASTPLRGGYEQY
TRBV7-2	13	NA	ASSLGGGRRGTQY
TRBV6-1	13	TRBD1	ASRPRQGIGEKLF
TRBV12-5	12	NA	ASGFGTPNTEAF
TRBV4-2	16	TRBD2	ASSQERVTSENTDTQY
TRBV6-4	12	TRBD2	ASSDSGRDRTQY
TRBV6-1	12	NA	ASSENRNLYEQY
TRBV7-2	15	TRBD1	ASSLKLTGGHGGELF
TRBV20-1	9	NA	SARGEAGAF
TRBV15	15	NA	ATSLRLGDSKTDTQY